The present T cell receptor (beta chain) was sequenced within a study of blood T cell repertoires in COVID-19. Study background: T cells, B-cell-depleted T cells, or PBMCs supplied cDNA or gDNA.

In the original processing: Reference gene primer amplification gave nucleated cell count estimates. The repertoire was sequenced with immunoSEQ multiplex PCR; TCRdb's copy has only in-frame clones and lacks some. V, J and clone size derive from that table, while D and trimming were established from the DNA sequence. Of about 63,000 clones listed, around 80% are singletons. CDR1 and CDR2 from the germline V gene are SGHAT and FQNNGV. There are 15 residues in the CDR3. Trimming stripped 3 bases from V and 3 bases from J, with 14 bases between. This chain connects TRBV11-2 to TRBJ1-1, with a tentative D call TRBD1 (6 bases). The receptor comes from a human donor in a cohort sampled during active COVID-19. The specimen was peripheral blood. The CDR3 spells CASSFPQGLDTEAFF. CDR3 in DNA: TGTGCCAGCAGCTTTCCCCAGGGGTTGGACACTGAAGCTTTCTTT. The full variable domain, its missing parts supplied by reference TRBV11-2 and TRBJ1-1, is EAGVAQSPRYKIIEKRQSVAFWCNPISGHATLYWYQQILGQGPKLLIQFQNNGVVDDSQLPKDRFSAERLKGVDSTLKIQPAKLEDSAVYLCASSFPQGLDTEAFFGQGTRLTVV.